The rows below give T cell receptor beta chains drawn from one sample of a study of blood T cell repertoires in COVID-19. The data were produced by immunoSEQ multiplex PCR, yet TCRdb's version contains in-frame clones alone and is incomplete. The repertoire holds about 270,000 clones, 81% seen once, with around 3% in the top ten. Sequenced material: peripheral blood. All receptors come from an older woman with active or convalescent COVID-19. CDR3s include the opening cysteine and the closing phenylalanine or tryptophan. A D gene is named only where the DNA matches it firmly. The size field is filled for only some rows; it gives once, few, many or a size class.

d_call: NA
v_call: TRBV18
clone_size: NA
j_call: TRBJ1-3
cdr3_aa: CASSPGSTTGNTIYF
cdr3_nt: TGTGCCAGCTCACCAGGATCGACAACTGGAAACACCATATATTTT

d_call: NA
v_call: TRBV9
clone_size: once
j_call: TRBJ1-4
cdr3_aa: CASSPRGSGGNEKLFF
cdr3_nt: TGTGCCAGCAGCCCTCGGGGGTCGGGGGGCAATGAAAAACTGTTTTTT

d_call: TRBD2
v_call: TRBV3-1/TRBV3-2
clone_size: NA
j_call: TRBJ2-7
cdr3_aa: CASSQVERGYEQYF
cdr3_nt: TGTGCCAGCAGCCAAGTTGAGCGGGGATACGAGCAGTACTTC

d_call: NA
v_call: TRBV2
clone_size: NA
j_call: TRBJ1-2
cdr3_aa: CACSDRPPTNYGYTF
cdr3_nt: TGTGCCTGCTCCGACAGGCCCCCCACTAACTATGGCTACACCTTC

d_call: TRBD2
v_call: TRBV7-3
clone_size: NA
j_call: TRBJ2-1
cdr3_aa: CASSLGLAGAEQFF
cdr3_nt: TGTGCCAGCAGCCTGGGACTAGCCGGGGCCGAGCAGTTCTTC

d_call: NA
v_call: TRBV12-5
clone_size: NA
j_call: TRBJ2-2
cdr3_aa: CASGLVTARSGELFF
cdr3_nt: TGTGCTAGTGGTTTGGTAACCGCCCGGTCCGGGGAGCTGTTTTTT

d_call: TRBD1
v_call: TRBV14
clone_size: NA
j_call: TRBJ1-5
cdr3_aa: CASSLPGQGAGQPQHF
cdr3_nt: TGTGCCAGCAGCCTTCCGGGACAGGGGGCAGGTCAGCCCCAGCATTTT

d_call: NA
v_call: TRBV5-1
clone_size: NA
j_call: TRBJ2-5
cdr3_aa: CASSPLDLVGETQYF
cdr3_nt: TGCGCCAGCAGCCCACTAGATCTGGTTGGGGAGACCCAGTACTTC

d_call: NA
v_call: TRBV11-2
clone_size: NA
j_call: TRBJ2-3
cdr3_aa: CASSLKGRGGDTQYF
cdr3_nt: TGTGCCAGCAGCCTAAAGGGTAGGGGAGGAGATACGCAGTATTTT

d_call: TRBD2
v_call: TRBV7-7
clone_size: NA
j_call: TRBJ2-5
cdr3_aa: CASSLGTSGGQETQYF
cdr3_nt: TGTGCTAGCAGCTTGGGGACTAGCGGGGGCCAAGAGACCCAGTACTTC

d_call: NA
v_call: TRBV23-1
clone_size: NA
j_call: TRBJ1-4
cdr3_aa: CASSQFGGSSEKLFF
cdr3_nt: TGCGCCAGCAGTCAATTCGGAGGGTCTAGTGAAAAACTGTTTTTT

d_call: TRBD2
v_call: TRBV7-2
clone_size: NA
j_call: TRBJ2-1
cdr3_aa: CASSSGLAGAHEQFF
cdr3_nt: TGTGCCAGCAGCTCCGGACTAGCGGGGGCACATGAGCAGTTCTTC

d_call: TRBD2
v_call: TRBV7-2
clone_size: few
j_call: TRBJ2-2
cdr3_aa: CASSLGTSGGYTGELFF
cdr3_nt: TGTGCCAGCAGCTTAGGGACTAGCGGGGGCTATACCGGGGAGCTGTTTTTT

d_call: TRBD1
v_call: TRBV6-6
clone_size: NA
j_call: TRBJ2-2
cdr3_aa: CASSLRGQGNTGELFF
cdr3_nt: TGTGCCAGCAGTTTGAGGGGACAGGGCAACACCGGGGAGCTGTTTTTT

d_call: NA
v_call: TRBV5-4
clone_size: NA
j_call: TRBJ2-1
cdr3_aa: CASSRPDEGYNEQFF
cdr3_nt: TGTGCCAGCAGCCGCCCAGACGAGGGCTACAATGAGCAGTTCTTC

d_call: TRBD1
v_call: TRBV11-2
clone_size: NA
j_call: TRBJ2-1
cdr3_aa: CASSLLPGTGINEQFF
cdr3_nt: TGTGCCAGCAGCCTACTCCCCGGGACAGGGATTAATGAGCAGTTCTTC

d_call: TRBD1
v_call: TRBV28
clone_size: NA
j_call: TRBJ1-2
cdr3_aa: CASSYTSGTGGGYTF
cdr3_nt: TGTGCCAGCAGTTATACGAGCGGGACAGGGGGAGGCTACACCTTC

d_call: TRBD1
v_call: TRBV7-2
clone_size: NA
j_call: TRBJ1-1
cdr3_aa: CASSFQGATTEAFF
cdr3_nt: TGTGCCAGCAGCTTCCAGGGGGCAACGACTGAAGCTTTCTTT

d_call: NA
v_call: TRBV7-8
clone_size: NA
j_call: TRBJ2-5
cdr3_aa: CASSLEQETQYF
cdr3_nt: TGTGCCAGCAGCTTAGAACAGGAGACCCAGTACTTC

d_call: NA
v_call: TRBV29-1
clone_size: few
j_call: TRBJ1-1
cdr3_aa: CSVAGLFTEAFF
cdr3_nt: TGCAGCGTTGCGGGGTTGTTCACTGAAGCTTTCTTT

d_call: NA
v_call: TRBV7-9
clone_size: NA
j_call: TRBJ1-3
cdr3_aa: CASSLTGVSGNTIYF
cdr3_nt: TGTGCCAGCAGCTTAACGGGAGTCTCTGGAAACACCATATATTTT

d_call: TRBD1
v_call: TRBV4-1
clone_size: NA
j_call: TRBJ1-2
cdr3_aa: CASSQGQGANYGYTF
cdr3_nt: TGCGCCAGCAGCCAGGGACAGGGGGCAAACTATGGCTACACCTTC

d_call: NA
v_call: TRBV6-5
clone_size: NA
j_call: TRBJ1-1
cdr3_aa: CASSSGPMNTEAFF
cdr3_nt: TGTGCCAGCAGTAGCGGACCGATGAACACTGAAGCTTTCTTT

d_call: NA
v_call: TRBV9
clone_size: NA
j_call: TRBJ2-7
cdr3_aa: CASSVDLYYEQYF
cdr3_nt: TGTGCCAGCAGCGTAGACCTCTACTACGAGCAGTACTTC